This TCR beta chain was captured in a study of T cell responses to AZD1222 COVID-19 vaccine. Regarding this clone: Its antigen is as yet unknown.

Study conclusions and caveats: Clonal diversity may have been underestimated in mostly white British donors.

Method: immunoSEQ multiplex PCR; TCRdb's copy keeps in-frame clones and lacks some. The sample lists roughly 120,000 clones; approximately 85% were seen once. The V gene's germline CDR1 is MNHNS and CDR2 SASEGT. The V and J ends lost 0 bases and 0 bases respectively, with 10 bases between them. The CDR3 sequence is 16 residues long. The specimen comprised peripheral blood, sampled on day 0 of MenACWY control vaccination. J is TRBJ2-3 and V is TRBV6-1, with a weak D call TRBD1 (6 bases). This clonotype originated in an adult in good health. This CDR3 is CASSEAGTTSTDTQYF. DNA of the CDR3: TGTGCCAGCAGTGAAGCCGGGACAACTAGCACAGATACGCAGTATTTT.